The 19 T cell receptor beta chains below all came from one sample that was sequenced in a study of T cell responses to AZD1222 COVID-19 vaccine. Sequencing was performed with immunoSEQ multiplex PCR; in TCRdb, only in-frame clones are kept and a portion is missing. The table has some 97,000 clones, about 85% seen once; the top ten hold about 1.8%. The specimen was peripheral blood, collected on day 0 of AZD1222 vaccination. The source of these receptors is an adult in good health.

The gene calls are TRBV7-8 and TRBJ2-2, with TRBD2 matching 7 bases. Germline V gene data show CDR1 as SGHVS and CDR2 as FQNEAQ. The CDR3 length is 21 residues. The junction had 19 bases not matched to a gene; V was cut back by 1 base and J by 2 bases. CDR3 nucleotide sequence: TGTGCCAGCAGCTTAGAACCCTGGACTAGTCGTACTGCAAGAAACACCGGGGAGCTGTTTTTT. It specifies CASSLEPWTSRTARNTGELFF.

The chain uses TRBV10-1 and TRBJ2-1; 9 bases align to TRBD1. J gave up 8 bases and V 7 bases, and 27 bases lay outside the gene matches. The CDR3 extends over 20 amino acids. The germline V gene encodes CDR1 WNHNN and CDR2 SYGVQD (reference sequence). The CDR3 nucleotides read TGCGCCAGCATCCCACGGACAGGGGAAGTCCAGGCATACAATGGATATGAGCAGTTCTTC. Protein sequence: CASIPRTGEVQAYNGYEQFF.

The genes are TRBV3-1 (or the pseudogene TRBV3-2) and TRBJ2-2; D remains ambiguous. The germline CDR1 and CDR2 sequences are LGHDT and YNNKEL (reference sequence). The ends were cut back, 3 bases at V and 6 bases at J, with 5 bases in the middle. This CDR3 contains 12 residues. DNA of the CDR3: TGTGCCAGCAGCCAGGGATCCGGGGAGCTGTTTTTT. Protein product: CASSQGSGELFF.

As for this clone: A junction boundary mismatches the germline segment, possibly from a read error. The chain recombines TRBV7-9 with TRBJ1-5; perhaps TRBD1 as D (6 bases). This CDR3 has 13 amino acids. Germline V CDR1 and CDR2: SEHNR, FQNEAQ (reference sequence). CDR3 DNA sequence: TGTGCCAGCGGGATTGAGGGGGTCAGAGTTGTATATTTT. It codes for CASGIEGVRVVYF.

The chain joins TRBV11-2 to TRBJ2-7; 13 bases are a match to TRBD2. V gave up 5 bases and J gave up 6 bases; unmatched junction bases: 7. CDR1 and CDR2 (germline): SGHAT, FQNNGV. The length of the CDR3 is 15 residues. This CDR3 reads CASSNGLAGVIEQYF. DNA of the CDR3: TGTGCCAGCAGCAACGGACTAGCGGGAGTTATCGAGCAGTACTTC.

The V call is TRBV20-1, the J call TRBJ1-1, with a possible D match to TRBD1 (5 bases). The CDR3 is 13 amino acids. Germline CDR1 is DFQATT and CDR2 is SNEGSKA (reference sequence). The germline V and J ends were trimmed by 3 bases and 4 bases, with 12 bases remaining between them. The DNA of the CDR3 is TGCAGTGCTAGTTATGGGGGTGGCACTGAAGCTTTCTTT. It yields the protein CSASYGGGTEAFF.

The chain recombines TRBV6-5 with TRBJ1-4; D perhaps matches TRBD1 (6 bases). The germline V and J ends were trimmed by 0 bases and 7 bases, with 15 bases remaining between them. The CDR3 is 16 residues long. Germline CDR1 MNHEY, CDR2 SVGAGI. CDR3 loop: CASSYSVGAGGEKLFF. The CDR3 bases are TGTGCCAGCAGTTACTCGGTGGGGGCTGGGGGTGAAAAACTGTTTTTT.

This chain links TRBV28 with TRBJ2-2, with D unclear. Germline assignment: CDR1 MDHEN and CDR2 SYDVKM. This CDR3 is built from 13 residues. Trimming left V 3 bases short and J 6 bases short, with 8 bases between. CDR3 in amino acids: CASSFIKAGELFF. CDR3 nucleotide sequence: TGTGCCAGCAGTTTCATAAAGGCCGGGGAGCTGTTTTTT. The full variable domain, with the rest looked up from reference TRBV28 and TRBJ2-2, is DVKVTQSSRYLVKRTGEKVFLECVQDMDHENMFWYRQDPGLGLRLIYFSYDVKMKEKGDIPEGYSVSREKKERFSLILESASTNQTSMYLCASSFIKAGELFFGEGSRLTVL.

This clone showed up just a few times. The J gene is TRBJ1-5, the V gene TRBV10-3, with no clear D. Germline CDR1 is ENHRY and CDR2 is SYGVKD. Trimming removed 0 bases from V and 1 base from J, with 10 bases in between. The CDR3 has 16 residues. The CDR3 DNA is TGTGCCATCAGTGAGTCCCCGGGCACGAGCAATCAGCCCCAGCATTTT. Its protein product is CAISESPGTSNQPQHF.

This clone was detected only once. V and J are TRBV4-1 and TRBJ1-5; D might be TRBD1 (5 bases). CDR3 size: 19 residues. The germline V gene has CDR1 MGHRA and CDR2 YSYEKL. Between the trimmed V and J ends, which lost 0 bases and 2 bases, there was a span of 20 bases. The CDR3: CASSQDPRGGGWGNQPQHF. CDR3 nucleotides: TGCGCCAGCAGCCAAGATCCACGTGGGGGGGGATGGGGCAATCAGCCCCAGCATTTT.

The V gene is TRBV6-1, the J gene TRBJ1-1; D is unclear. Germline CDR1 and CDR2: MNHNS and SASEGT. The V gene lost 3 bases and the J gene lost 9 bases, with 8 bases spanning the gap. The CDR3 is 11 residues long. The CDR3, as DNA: TGTGCCAGCAGTGACGGGTTTCAAGCTTTCTTT. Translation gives CASSDGFQAFF.

The CDR3 spells CASSLGTGGEAFF. CDR3 nucleotides: TGTGCCAGCAGTTTGGGGACAGGGGGTGAAGCTTTCTTT. The chain recombines TRBV12-3 or TRBV12-4 with TRBJ1-1, with 11 bases matching TRBD1. V dropped 3 bases and J dropped 7; count of bases not matched to a gene: 1. The length of the CDR3 is 13 residues.

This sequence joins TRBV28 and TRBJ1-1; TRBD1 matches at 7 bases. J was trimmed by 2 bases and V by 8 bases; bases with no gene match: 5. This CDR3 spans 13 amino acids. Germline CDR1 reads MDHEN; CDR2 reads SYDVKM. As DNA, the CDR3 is TGTGCCAGCCCAGGGGGGAGCAACACTGAAGCTTTCTTT. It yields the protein CASPGGSNTEAFF.

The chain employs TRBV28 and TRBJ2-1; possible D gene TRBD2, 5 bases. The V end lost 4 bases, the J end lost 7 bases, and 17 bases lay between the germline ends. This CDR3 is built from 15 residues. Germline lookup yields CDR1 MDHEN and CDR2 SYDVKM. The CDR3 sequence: CASSSLGNWRNEQFF. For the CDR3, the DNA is TGTGCCAGCAGTTCACTAGGTAATTGGCGGAATGAGCAGTTCTTC.

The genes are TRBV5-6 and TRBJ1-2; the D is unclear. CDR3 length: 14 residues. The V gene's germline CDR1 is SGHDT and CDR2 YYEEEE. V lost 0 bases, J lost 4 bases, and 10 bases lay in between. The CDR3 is CASSLGSPGYGYTF. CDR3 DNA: TGTGCCAGCAGCTTGGGGTCTCCGGGCTATGGCTACACCTTC.

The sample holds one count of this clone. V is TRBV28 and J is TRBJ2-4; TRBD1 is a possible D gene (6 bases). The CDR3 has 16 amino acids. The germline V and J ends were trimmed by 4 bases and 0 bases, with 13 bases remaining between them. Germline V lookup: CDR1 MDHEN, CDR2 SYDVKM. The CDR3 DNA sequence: TGTGCCAGCAGTTCTCCAGGGGCCCTAGCCAAAAACATTCAGTACTTC. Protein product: CASSSPGALAKNIQYF.

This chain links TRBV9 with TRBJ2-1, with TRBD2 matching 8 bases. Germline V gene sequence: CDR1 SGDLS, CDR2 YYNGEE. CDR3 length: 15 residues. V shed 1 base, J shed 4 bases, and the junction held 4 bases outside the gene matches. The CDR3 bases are TGTGCCAGCAGCGTATCTCGCGGGAGGTACAATGAGCAGTTCTTC. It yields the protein CASSVSRGRYNEQFF.

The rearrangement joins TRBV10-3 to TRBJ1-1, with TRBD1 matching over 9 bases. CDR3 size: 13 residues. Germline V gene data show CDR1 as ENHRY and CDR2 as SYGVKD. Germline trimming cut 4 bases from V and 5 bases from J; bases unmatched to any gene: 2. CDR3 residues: CAISGQGGTEAFF. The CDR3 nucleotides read TGTGCCATCAGTGGACAGGGGGGAACTGAAGCTTTCTTT.

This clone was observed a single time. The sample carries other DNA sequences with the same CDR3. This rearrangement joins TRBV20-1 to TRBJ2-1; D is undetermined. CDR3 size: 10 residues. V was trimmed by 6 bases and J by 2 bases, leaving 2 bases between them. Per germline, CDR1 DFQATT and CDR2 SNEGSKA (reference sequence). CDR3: CSAAYNEQFF. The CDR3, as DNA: TGCAGTGCCGCCTACAATGAGCAGTTCTTC.